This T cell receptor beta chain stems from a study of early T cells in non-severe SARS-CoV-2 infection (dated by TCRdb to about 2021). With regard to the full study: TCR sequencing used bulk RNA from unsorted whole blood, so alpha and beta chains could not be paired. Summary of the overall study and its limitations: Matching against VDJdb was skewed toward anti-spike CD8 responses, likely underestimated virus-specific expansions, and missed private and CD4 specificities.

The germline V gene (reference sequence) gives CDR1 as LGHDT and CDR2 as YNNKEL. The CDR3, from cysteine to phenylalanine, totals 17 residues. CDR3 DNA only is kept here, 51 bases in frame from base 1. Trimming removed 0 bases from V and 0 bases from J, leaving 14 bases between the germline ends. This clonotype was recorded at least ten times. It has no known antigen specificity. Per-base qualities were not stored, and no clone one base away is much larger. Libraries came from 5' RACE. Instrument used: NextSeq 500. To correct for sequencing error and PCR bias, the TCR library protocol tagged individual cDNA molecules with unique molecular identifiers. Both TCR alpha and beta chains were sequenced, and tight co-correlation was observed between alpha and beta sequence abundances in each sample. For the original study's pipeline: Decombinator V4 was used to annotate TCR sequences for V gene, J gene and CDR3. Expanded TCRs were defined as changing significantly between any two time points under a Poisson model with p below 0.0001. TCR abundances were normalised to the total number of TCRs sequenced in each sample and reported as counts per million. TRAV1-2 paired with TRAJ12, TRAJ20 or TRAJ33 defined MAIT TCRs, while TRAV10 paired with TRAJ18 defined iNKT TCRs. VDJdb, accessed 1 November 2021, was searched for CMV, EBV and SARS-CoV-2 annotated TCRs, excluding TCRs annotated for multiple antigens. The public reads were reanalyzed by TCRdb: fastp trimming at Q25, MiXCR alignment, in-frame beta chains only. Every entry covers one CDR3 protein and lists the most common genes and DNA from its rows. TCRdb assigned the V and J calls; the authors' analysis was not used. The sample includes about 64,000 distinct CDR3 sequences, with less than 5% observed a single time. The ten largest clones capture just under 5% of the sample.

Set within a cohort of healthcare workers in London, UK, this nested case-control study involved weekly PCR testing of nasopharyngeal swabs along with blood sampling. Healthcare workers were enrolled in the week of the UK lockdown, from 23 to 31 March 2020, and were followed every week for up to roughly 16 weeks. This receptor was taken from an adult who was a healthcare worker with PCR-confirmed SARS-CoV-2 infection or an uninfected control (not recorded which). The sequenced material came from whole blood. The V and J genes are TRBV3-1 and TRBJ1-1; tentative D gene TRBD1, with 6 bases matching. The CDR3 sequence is CASSQDNRAYLNTEAFF. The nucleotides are TGTGCCAGCAGCCAAGATAACAGGGCCTACCTGAACACTGAAGCTTTCTTT.